The rows below give T cell receptor beta chains drawn from one sample of a study of blood T cell repertoires in COVID-19. Only in-frame clones appear in the TCRdb table, and some are missing; sequencing was by immunoSEQ multiplex PCR. The profile shows tens of thousands of clones, more than 70% of them singletons. Sequencing was carried out using peripheral blood. The receptors come from a man aged 45 to 65 with acute or convalescent COVID-19. Each CDR3 is given with its conserved first and last residue. D genes are given only for firm matches. Clone size is shown for a subset of rows, as once, few, many or a class of expanded clone.

j_gene: TRBJ2-1
v_gene: TRBV6-5
abundance: .
d_gene: .
CDR3nt: TGTGCCAGCATCCTAGGGGGGGCCTACATTGAGCAGTTCTTC
CDR3aa: CASILGGAYIEQFF

j_gene: TRBJ1-6
v_gene: TRBV18
abundance: .
d_gene: .
CDR3nt: TGTGCCAGCTCGACCGGGACACGCTATAATTCACCCCTCCACTTT
CDR3aa: CASSTGTRYNSPLHF

j_gene: TRBJ2-2
v_gene: TRBV9
abundance: .
d_gene: .
CDR3nt: TGTGCCAGCAGCGTAGGAGCGACCGGGGAGCTGTTTTTT
CDR3aa: CASSVGATGELFF

j_gene: TRBJ1-1
v_gene: TRBV7-9
abundance: .
d_gene: .
CDR3nt: TGTGCCAGCAGCACAACAGGGACGAACACTGAAGCTTTCTTT
CDR3aa: CASSTTGTNTEAFF

j_gene: TRBJ1-1
v_gene: TRBV6-4
abundance: .
d_gene: TRBD1
CDR3nt: TGTGCCAGCAGTGACCGGACAGGCAGAGCTTTCTTT
CDR3aa: CASSDRTGRAFF

j_gene: TRBJ2-7
v_gene: TRBV11-2
abundance: .
d_gene: .
CDR3nt: TGTGCCAGCCACTCGACATATTCCTACGAGCAGTACTTC
CDR3aa: CASHSTYSYEQYF

j_gene: TRBJ1-1
v_gene: TRBV5-5
abundance: .
d_gene: .
CDR3nt: TGTGCCAGCAGCCTAGTACAGGGTACAAGGAACACTGAAGCTTTCTTT
CDR3aa: CASSLVQGTRNTEAFF

j_gene: TRBJ2-7
v_gene: TRBV10-3
abundance: .
d_gene: TRBD2
CDR3nt: TGTGCCATCAGTCCTGGGACTAGCGGAACCTACGAGCAGTACTTC
CDR3aa: CAISPGTSGTYEQYF

j_gene: TRBJ1-5
v_gene: TRBV30
abundance: .
d_gene: .
CDR3nt: TGTGCCTGGAGTGTTATCACAGGGAATCAGCCCCAGCATTTT
CDR3aa: CAWSVITGNQPQHF

j_gene: TRBJ1-2
v_gene: TRBV5-5
abundance: .
d_gene: .
CDR3nt: TGTGCCAGCAGTCATGAGACAGGCTTTGGCTACACCTTC
CDR3aa: CASSHETGFGYTF

j_gene: TRBJ2-7
v_gene: TRBV5-1
abundance: .
d_gene: .
CDR3nt: TGCGCCAGCAGCTTGGAAGCAGAGGCCTACGAGCAGTACTTC
CDR3aa: CASSLEAEAYEQYF

j_gene: TRBJ2-6
v_gene: TRBV6-5
abundance: .
d_gene: .
CDR3nt: TGTGCCAGCAGTTACGGTACAGGGTCTGGGGCCAACGTCCTGACTTTC
CDR3aa: CASSYGTGSGANVLTF

j_gene: TRBJ1-1
v_gene: TRBV23-1
abundance: once
d_gene: TRBD1
CDR3nt: TGCGCCAGCAAAAGACCGGGACAGCAGAACACTGAAGCTTTCTTT
CDR3aa: CASKRPGQQNTEAFF

j_gene: TRBJ1-2
v_gene: TRBV4-2
abundance: .
d_gene: TRBD1
CDR3nt: TGTGCCAGCAGCCAGGACAGGGGAACCATCTATGGCTACACCTTC
CDR3aa: CASSQDRGTIYGYTF

j_gene: TRBJ2-1
v_gene: TRBV7-8
abundance: .
d_gene: TRBD2
CDR3nt: TGTGCCAGCACTCTCGGGGGCGGGGGGCTCAATGAGCAGTTCTTC
CDR3aa: CASTLGGGGLNEQFF

j_gene: TRBJ2-1
v_gene: TRBV3-1/TRBV3-2
abundance: .
d_gene: .
CDR3nt: TGTGCCAGCAGCCCTTGGACACCACTGGGGTACAATGAGCAGTTCTTC
CDR3aa: CASSPWTPLGYNEQFF

j_gene: TRBJ2-5
v_gene: TRBV5-1
abundance: .
d_gene: TRBD2
CDR3nt: TGCGCCAGCAATCCGGGACTAGCGGCTATCGATGAGACCCAGTACTTC
CDR3aa: CASNPGLAAIDETQYF

j_gene: TRBJ1-4
v_gene: TRBV15
abundance: .
d_gene: TRBD1
CDR3nt: TGTGCCACCAGCAGAGGAGGAGACAGGGCAAAGGAAAAACTGTTTTTT
CDR3aa: CATSRGGDRAKEKLFF

j_gene: TRBJ2-7
v_gene: TRBV3-1/TRBV3-2
abundance: once
d_gene: .
CDR3nt: TGTGCCAGCAGCCAAGATTTAGACAGGTCGTACGAGCAGTACTTC
CDR3aa: CASSQDLDRSYEQYF

j_gene: TRBJ1-5
v_gene: TRBV5-1
abundance: .
d_gene: .
CDR3nt: TGCGCCAGCAGCTTCGGAGGGAATCAGCCCCAGCATTTT
CDR3aa: CASSFGGNQPQHF

j_gene: TRBJ2-2
v_gene: TRBV10-2
abundance: .
d_gene: TRBD2
CDR3nt: TGCGCCAGCAGTGAAGGAGCGGGGGGGCCTCTGGGGGAGCTGTTTTTT
CDR3aa: CASSEGAGGPLGELFF

j_gene: TRBJ2-5
v_gene: TRBV4-2
abundance: .
d_gene: .
CDR3nt: TGTGCCAGCAGCCAAGAAGGGGAGGTGGAGACCCAGTACTTC
CDR3aa: CASSQEGEVETQYF

j_gene: TRBJ1-3
v_gene: TRBV5-5
abundance: .
d_gene: .
CDR3nt: TGTGCCAGCAGCCCCCGACAGGACTCTGGAAACACCATATATTTT
CDR3aa: CASSPRQDSGNTIYF

j_gene: TRBJ1-5
v_gene: TRBV5-4
abundance: .
d_gene: TRBD1
CDR3nt: TGTGCCAGCAGTTTCGGGGGACAGGGTCAGCCCCAGCATTTT
CDR3aa: CASSFGGQGQPQHF

j_gene: TRBJ1-1
v_gene: TRBV5-4
abundance: .
d_gene: .
CDR3nt: TGTGCCAGCAGCGGGGGGACTCACACTGAAGCTTTCTTT
CDR3aa: CASSGGTHTEAFF

j_gene: TRBJ1-2
v_gene: TRBV29-1
abundance: .
d_gene: TRBD1
CDR3nt: TGCAGCGTTGAAGTCGGACAGGGCGAGAGTGGCTACACCTTC
CDR3aa: CSVEVGQGESGYTF

j_gene: TRBJ2-1
v_gene: TRBV11-3
abundance: .
d_gene: TRBD1
CDR3nt: TGTGCCAGCTCGGGGGACAGGGGTAGTAATGAGCAGTTCTTC
CDR3aa: CASSGDRGSNEQFF

j_gene: TRBJ2-7
v_gene: TRBV5-1
abundance: .
d_gene: TRBD1
CDR3nt: TGCGCCAGCAGCTACTCCGGGACAGGGGCTTCATACGAGCAGTACTTC
CDR3aa: CASSYSGTGASYEQYF

j_gene: TRBJ1-2
v_gene: TRBV6-5
abundance: .
d_gene: .
CDR3nt: TGTGCCAGCATCCTGCACTCGACTGGCTCCTATGGCTACACCTTC
CDR3aa: CASILHSTGSYGYTF

j_gene: TRBJ2-1
v_gene: TRBV11-3
abundance: .
d_gene: TRBD1
CDR3nt: TGTGCCAGCAGCTCAGACCAGGGACAGGGCTCCTACAATGAGCAGTTCTTC
CDR3aa: CASSSDQGQGSYNEQFF

j_gene: TRBJ1-1
v_gene: TRBV7-9
abundance: once
d_gene: TRBD1
CDR3nt: TGTGCCAGCAGCTTAGCCGGGACAGGGGATCTAGCTTTCTTT
CDR3aa: CASSLAGTGDLAFF

j_gene: TRBJ2-2
v_gene: TRBV28
abundance: few
d_gene: TRBD2
CDR3nt: TGTGCCAGCAGTGGCCTGCCGGGACTAGCGGGAGGCGAGGACACCGGGGAGCTGTTTTTT
CDR3aa: CASSGLPGLAGGEDTGELFF